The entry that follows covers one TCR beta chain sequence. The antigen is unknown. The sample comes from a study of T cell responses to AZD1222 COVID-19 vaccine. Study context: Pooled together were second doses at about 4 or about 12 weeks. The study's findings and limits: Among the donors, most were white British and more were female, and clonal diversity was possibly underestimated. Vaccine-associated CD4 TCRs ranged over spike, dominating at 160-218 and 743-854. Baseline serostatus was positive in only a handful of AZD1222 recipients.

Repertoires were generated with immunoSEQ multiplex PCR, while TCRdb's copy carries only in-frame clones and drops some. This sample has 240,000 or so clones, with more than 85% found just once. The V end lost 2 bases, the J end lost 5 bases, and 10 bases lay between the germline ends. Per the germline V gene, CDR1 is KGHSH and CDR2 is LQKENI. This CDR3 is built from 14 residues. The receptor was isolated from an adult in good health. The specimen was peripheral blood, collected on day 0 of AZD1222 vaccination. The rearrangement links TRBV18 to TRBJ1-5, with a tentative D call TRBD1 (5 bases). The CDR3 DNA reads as TGTGCCAGCTCACCAGACGGGGGGGATCAGCCCCAGCATTTT. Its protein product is CASSPDGGDQPQHF.